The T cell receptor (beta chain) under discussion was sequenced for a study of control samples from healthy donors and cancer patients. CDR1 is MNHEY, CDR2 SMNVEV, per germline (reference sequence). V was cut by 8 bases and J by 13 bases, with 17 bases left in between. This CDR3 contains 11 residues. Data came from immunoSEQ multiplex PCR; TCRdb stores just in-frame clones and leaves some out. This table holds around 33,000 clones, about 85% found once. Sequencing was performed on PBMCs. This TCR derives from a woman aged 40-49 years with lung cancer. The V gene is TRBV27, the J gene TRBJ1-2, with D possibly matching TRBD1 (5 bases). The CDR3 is CASGAQPLATF. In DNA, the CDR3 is TGTGCCAGCGGGGCCCAGCCCCTCGCCACCTTC.